This T cell receptor (beta chain) is from a study of cytomegalovirus exposure and HLA in healthy donors. The ends lost 0 bases at V and 4 bases at J; junction bases unmatched: 3. The CDR3 consists of 16 residues. Germline V lookup: CDR1 LGHNA, CDR2 YNFKEQ. This clone is medium-sized in the sample. 60 Vbeta and 13 Jbeta primers were used in PCR. TCRdb's table, derived via immunoSEQ multiplex PCR, lists solely in-frame clones and lacks some. This table holds fewer than 55,000 clones, around three quarters found once. The sample was PBMCs. The chain combines TRBV4-2 with TRBJ2-3; 11 bases are shared with TRBD2. The TCR originated in a woman between 50 and 59 years old in good health and CMV-seropositive. The CDR3 protein is CASSQDPTSGADTQYF. The CDR3 DNA follows: TGTGCCAGCAGCCAAGATCCGACTAGCGGGGCAGATACGCAGTATTTT.